This TCR beta chain originates from a study of cytomegalovirus exposure and HLA in healthy donors. Vbeta (60) and Jbeta (13) primers were used in the PCR. Some clones are missing from TCRdb's copy, which holds only in-frame ones; the method was immunoSEQ multiplex PCR. The top ten hold roughly 9.9% of the sample, which has 110,000 to 150,000 clones, just under 85% seen once. Study results and limitations: Information on immune exposure was restricted to one variable (CMV serostatus).

Looked up from germline, CDR1 is LNHDA and CDR2 is SQIVND (reference sequence). The V and J ends lost 8 bases and 1 base, in that order; junction bases with no gene match: 5. This CDR3 has 14 residues. Details on this clone: The antigen is not known.

Sampled while nominally healthy, donors likely had unrecorded immune exposures. V usage is TRBV19 and J usage is TRBJ2-3; TRBD1 matches at 8 bases. The source material was PBMCs. This TCR derives from a woman aged 60-75 years in good health and CMV-seropositive. CDR3 region: CASGPTGGTDTQYF. DNA of the CDR3: TGTGCCAGTGGCCCGACAGGGGGCACAGATACGCAGTATTTT.